This T cell receptor (beta chain) was observed in a study of CD8 T cells in Susac syndrome. It was with random hexamers that roughly 0.45 to 1 ug RNA was reverse transcribed. MiXCR, applied by TCRdb to the immunoSEQ multiplex PCR reads, yields one record per CDR3 protein. The sample yields 150,000 or so distinct CDR3 sequences, more than 90% seen once. CDR3 length: 15 residues. Germline CDR1 is LGHNA and CDR2 is YSLEER. Trimming cost V 5 bases and J 1 base; bases outside gene matches: 7. The chain joins TRBV4-3 to TRBJ1-2, with TRBD1 matching over 7 bases. The sample comprised CD4+ T cells from PBMCs. The clonotype comes from a human donor in good health. The CDR3 is CASSLTGTLNYGYTF. DNA for the CDR3: TGCGCCAGCAGCTTGACAGGGACCCTTAACTATGGCTACACCTTC.